The rows below give T cell receptor beta chains drawn from one sample of a study of T cells expressing NK-cell markers. TCRdb reprocessed the 5' RACE reads, with one entry per CDR3 protein and no DNA. The sample data list around 700 distinct CDR3 sequences. Sample: blood T cells: a sorted CD56 or NKG2C T cell subset, CD4+ or CD8+ T cells, or bulk PBMC T cells (not recorded which). Receptor source: a woman aged 18 to 75 in good health. Both conserved end residues are part of each CDR3. Rows give clone size only sometimes, using once, few, many, or a class for an expanded clone.

j_gene: TRBJ2-7; abundance: hyperexpanded; v_gene: TRBV7-9; CDR3aa: CASSDSLSSYEQYF
j_gene: TRBJ2-2; abundance: NA; v_gene: TRBV6-2/TRBV6-3; CDR3aa: CASSYSPGQGAGELFF
j_gene: TRBJ1-1; abundance: medium-sized; v_gene: TRBV6-4; CDR3aa: CASGAGENTEAFF
j_gene: TRBJ2-4; abundance: large; v_gene: TRBV7-6; CDR3aa: CASSLYGTGGRDIQYF
j_gene: TRBJ2-7; abundance: medium-sized; v_gene: TRBV20-1; CDR3aa: CSAFPREPYEQYF
j_gene: TRBJ2-1; abundance: large; v_gene: TRBV4-3; CDR3aa: CASSQDAGGSYNEQFF
j_gene: TRBJ1-4; abundance: medium-sized; v_gene: TRBV7-3; CDR3aa: CASSYQGALNEKLFF
j_gene: TRBJ2-3; abundance: large; v_gene: TRBV6-1; CDR3aa: CASSEGGQGSDTQYF
j_gene: TRBJ2-1; abundance: large; v_gene: TRBV6-4; CDR3aa: CASSDSSGGNEQFF
j_gene: TRBJ2-1; abundance: NA; v_gene: TRBV6-4; CDR3aa: CASSEDTYNEQFF
j_gene: TRBJ1-1; abundance: large; v_gene: TRBV29-1; CDR3aa: CSVAVGDRTEAFF
j_gene: TRBJ2-3; abundance: large; v_gene: TRBV6-4; CDR3aa: CASSDSPGGDSTDTQYF
j_gene: TRBJ2-6; abundance: medium-sized; v_gene: TRBV19; CDR3aa: CASHRGVEANVLTF
j_gene: TRBJ2-6; abundance: hyperexpanded; v_gene: TRBV4-3; CDR3aa: CASSQDPGGPSGANVLTF
j_gene: TRBJ2-3; abundance: medium-sized; v_gene: TRBV15; CDR3aa: CATSRETGSGTDTQYF
j_gene: TRBJ2-3; abundance: NA; v_gene: TRBV6-4; CDR3aa: CASSESSGADTQYF
j_gene: TRBJ2-1; abundance: medium-sized; v_gene: TRBV28; CDR3aa: CASSARQYLNNEQFF
j_gene: TRBJ2-4; abundance: large; v_gene: TRBV20-1; CDR3aa: CSARGAGEISIQYF
j_gene: TRBJ2-6; abundance: large; v_gene: TRBV6-4; CDR3aa: CASSDGSGANVLTF
j_gene: TRBJ2-1; abundance: large; v_gene: TRBV7-6; CDR3aa: CASSPTSGEYNEQFF
j_gene: TRBJ2-5; abundance: NA; v_gene: TRBV4-3; CDR3aa: CASSQSLAGEGETQYF
j_gene: TRBJ2-1; abundance: medium-sized; v_gene: TRBV20-1; CDR3aa: CSATGWGGRASHEQFF
j_gene: TRBJ2-2; abundance: medium-sized; v_gene: TRBV7-3; CDR3aa: CASSLTPSGLAGGNTGELFF
j_gene: TRBJ2-2; abundance: large; v_gene: TRBV30; CDR3aa: CAWSMGEAGELFF
j_gene: TRBJ1-6; abundance: NA; v_gene: TRBV7-9; CDR3aa: CASSLWGARAPLHF
j_gene: TRBJ2-7; abundance: medium-sized; v_gene: TRBV20-1; CDR3aa: CSARESSGFYEQYF
j_gene: TRBJ2-2; abundance: hyperexpanded; v_gene: TRBV20-1; CDR3aa: CSARDEGLGDTGELFF
j_gene: TRBJ1-5; abundance: medium-sized; v_gene: TRBV6-2/TRBV6-3; CDR3aa: CASSTDGPNQPQHF
j_gene: TRBJ2-3; abundance: medium-sized; v_gene: TRBV6-4; CDR3aa: CASSDLAGGPTDTQYF
j_gene: TRBJ2-3; abundance: medium-sized; v_gene: TRBV6-2/TRBV6-3; CDR3aa: CASSYGVTDTQYF
j_gene: TRBJ2-1; abundance: large; v_gene: TRBV6-2/TRBV6-3; CDR3aa: CASSYVAGAYNEQFF
j_gene: TRBJ2-3; abundance: NA; v_gene: TRBV6-4; CDR3aa: CASSSLSGGADTQYF
j_gene: TRBJ2-5; abundance: medium-sized; v_gene: TRBV20-1; CDR3aa: CSARPPGLAGGPRGETQYF
j_gene: TRBJ2-5; abundance: medium-sized; v_gene: TRBV15; CDR3aa: CATSRDRGGAETQYF
j_gene: TRBJ2-7; abundance: large; v_gene: TRBV24-1; CDR3aa: CATSLAGENEQYF
j_gene: TRBJ2-7; abundance: medium-sized; v_gene: TRBV6-5; CDR3aa: CASSRTSGSSHEQYF
j_gene: TRBJ1-1; abundance: medium-sized; v_gene: TRBV5-1; CDR3aa: CASSPGQGHMNTEAFF
j_gene: TRBJ2-5; abundance: medium-sized; v_gene: TRBV9; CDR3aa: CASSSIPATSEFQETQYF
j_gene: TRBJ2-6; abundance: large; v_gene: TRBV4-3; CDR3aa: CASSQIQGTGANVLTF
j_gene: TRBJ2-3; abundance: medium-sized; v_gene: TRBV4-3; CDR3aa: CASSQDLAGGPSTDTQYF
j_gene: TRBJ2-1; abundance: hyperexpanded; v_gene: TRBV20-1; CDR3aa: CSAKLTEDYNEQFF
j_gene: TRBJ2-2; abundance: large; v_gene: TRBV6-4; CDR3aa: CASSDSGHGDTGELFF
j_gene: TRBJ2-1; abundance: medium-sized; v_gene: TRBV6-2/TRBV6-3; CDR3aa: CASSLEGLGEQFF
j_gene: TRBJ1-5; abundance: medium-sized; v_gene: TRBV9; CDR3aa: CASSVGQPQHF
j_gene: TRBJ2-2; abundance: large; v_gene: TRBV6-5; CDR3aa: CASRPGGRDTGELFF
j_gene: TRBJ2-5; abundance: medium-sized; v_gene: TRBV6-2/TRBV6-3; CDR3aa: CASSYQSQETQYF